These 8 T cell receptor beta chains were sequenced from one sample in a study of blood T cell repertoires in COVID-19. Clones were sequenced by immunoSEQ multiplex PCR, and TCRdb holds only the in-frame ones, with some missing. Of about 270,000 clones listed, about 87% are singletons. Material for sequencing was peripheral blood. These receptors all come from a woman in her fifties or sixties with acute or convalescent COVID-19.

V and J are TRBV12-2 and TRBJ1-5; the D call of TRBD1 is as the table states it, not checked on the DNA. TRBV12-2 is a pseudogene. CDR3 length: 16 amino acids. In nucleotides, the CDR3 is TGTGCAAGTCGCTTAGCGCGCGGACAGGTGAATCAGCCCCAGCATTTT. Translated: CASRLARGQVNQPQHF.

The chain has TRBV7-9 and TRBJ2-3, with a tentative D call TRBD2 (6 bases). V was pared by 6 bases and J by 7 bases, with 14 bases between. The CDR3 length is 13 residues. Germline CDR1 is SEHNR and CDR2 is FQNEAQ (reference sequence). CDR3 residues: CASSSTSPHTQYF. CDR3 bases: TGTGCCAGCAGTTCAACTAGCCCCCATACGCAGTATTTT.

The rearrangement links TRBV7-2 to TRBJ2-5; the match to TRBD2 covers 9 bases. CDR1 is SGHTA and CDR2 is FQGNSA in the germline V gene. Trimming took 1 base from V and 5 from J; bases not matched to a gene: 8. CDR3 length: 16 amino acids. DNA for the CDR3: TGTGCCAGCAGCTTAGTTGGCGGGAGGGCCGGGGAGACCCAGTACTTC. Encoded protein: CASSLVGGRAGETQYF.

The chain links TRBV6-5 to TRBJ1-2; D might be TRBD1 (6 bases). Per germline, CDR1 MNHEY and CDR2 SVGAGI. Trimming removed 6 bases from V and 8 bases from J, with 19 bases in between. CDR3 size: 14 residues. In DNA, the CDR3 is TGTGCCAGCAGCGGGGGCGGGGGCGAGGACGGCTACACCTTC. It translates to CASSGGGGEDGYTF.

V gene TRBV19 combines with J gene TRBJ2-3; unclear D gene. V dropped 3 bases and J dropped 1 base, with 14 bases sitting between them. The CDR3 runs 16 residues. Germline V gene data show CDR1 as LNHDA and CDR2 as SQIVND (reference sequence). The CDR3 bases are TGTGCCAGTAGTATGCCAGGCGACGGTGGCACAGATACGCAGTATTTT. Translated, it gives CASSMPGDGGTDTQYF.

This rearrangement joins TRBV7-3 to TRBJ2-5; 9 nucleotides align to TRBD2. Trimming cost V 5 bases and J 1 base; bases outside gene matches: 2. Germline V gene data show CDR1 as SGHTA and CDR2 as FQGTGA. The CDR3 totals 14 residues. The CDR3 region is CASSATSGQETQYF. CDR3 nucleotide sequence: TGTGCCAGCAGCGCGACTAGCGGCCAAGAGACCCAGTACTTC.

The V call is TRBV18, the J call TRBJ2-1, with 9 bases aligning to TRBD2. CDR1 and CDR2 from the germline V gene are KGHSH and LQKENI. The CDR3 consists of 17 residues. The V gene end was trimmed by 2 bases and the J gene end by 0 bases; junction bases not matched to a gene: 5. Here the CDR3 DNA reads TGTGCCAGCTCACCAAATCTAGCGGGGAGCTCCTACAATGAGCAGTTCTTC. Translation: CASSPNLAGSSYNEQFF.

This clone is a singleton in its sample. The chain combines TRBV9 with TRBJ1-3; unclear D gene. This CDR3 is 14 amino acids long. Deletions cut 3 bases from V and 2 bases from J, with 9 bases between. Germline V gene data show CDR1 as SGDLS and CDR2 as YYNGEE. Written as DNA, the CDR3 is TGTGCCAGCAGCGATAGGCTAGCTGGAAACACCATATATTTT. Residues: CASSDRLAGNTIYF.